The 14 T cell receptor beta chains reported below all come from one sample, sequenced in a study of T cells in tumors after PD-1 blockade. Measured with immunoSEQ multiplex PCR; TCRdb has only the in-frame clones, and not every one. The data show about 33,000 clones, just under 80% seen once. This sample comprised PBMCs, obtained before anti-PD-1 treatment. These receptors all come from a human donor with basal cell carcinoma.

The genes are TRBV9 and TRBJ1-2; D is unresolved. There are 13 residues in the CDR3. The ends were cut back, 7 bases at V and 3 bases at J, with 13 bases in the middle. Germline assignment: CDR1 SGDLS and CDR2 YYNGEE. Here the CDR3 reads CASRKDDYYGYTF. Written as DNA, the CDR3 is TGTGCCAGCCGTAAGGACGACTACTATGGCTACACCTTC. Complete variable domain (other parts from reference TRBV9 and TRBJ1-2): DSGVTQTPKHLITATGQRVTLRCSPRSGDLSVYWYQQSLDQGLQFLIQYYNGEERAKGNILERFSAQQFPDLHSELNLSSLELGDSALYFCASRKDDYYGYTFGSGTRLTVV.

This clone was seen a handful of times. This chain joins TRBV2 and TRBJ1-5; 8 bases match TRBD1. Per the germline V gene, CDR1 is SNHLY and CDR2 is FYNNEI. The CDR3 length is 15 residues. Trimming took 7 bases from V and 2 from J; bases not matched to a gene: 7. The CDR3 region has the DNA TGTGCCAGCACCGGACAGGGTTTACGCAATCAGCCCCAGCATTTT. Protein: CASTGQGLRNQPQHF.

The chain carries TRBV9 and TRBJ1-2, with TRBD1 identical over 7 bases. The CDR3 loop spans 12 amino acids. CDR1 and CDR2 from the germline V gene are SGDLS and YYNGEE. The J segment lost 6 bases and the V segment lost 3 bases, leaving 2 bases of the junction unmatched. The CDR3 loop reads CASSGTGDGYTF. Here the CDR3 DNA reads TGTGCCAGCAGCGGTACAGGGGATGGCTACACCTTC.

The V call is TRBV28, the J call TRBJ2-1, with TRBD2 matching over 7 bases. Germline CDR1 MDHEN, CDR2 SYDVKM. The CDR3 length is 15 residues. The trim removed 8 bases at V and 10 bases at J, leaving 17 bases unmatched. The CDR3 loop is CASLGWEGSEREQFF. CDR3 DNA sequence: TGTGCCAGCCTCGGGTGGGAGGGATCAGAACGGGAGCAGTTCTTC.

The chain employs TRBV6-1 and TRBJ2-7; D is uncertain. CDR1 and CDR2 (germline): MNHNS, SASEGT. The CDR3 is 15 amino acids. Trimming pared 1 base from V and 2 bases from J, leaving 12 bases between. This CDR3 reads CASSEGGLPAYEQYF. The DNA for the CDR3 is TGTGCCAGCAGTGAAGGTGGCCTGCCTGCCTACGAGCAGTACTTC.

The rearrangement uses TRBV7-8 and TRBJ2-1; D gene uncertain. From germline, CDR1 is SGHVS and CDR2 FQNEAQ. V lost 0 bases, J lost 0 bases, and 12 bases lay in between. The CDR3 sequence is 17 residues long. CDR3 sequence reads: CASSLATTASSYNEQFF. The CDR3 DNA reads TGTGCCAGCAGCTTAGCTACGACGGCGAGCTCCTACAATGAGCAGTTCTTC.

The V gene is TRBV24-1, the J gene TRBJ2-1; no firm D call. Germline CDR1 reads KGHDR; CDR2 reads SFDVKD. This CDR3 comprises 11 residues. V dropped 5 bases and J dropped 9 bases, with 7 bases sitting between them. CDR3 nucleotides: TGTGCCACCAGTGGTTTTGGTGAGCAGTTCTTC. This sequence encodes CATSGFGEQFF.

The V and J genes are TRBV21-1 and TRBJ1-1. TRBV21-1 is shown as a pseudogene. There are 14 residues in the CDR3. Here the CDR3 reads CASAAKDRGDEAFF. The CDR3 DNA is TGTGCCAGCGCAGCAAAGGATAGAGGGGATGAAGCTTTCTTT.

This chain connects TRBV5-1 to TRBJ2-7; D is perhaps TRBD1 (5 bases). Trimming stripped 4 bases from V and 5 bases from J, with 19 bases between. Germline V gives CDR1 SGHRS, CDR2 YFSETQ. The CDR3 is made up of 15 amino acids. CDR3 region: CASSPSVGLGNEQYF. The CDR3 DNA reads TGCGCCAGCAGCCCCTCCGTGGGGCTAGGCAACGAGCAGTACTTC.

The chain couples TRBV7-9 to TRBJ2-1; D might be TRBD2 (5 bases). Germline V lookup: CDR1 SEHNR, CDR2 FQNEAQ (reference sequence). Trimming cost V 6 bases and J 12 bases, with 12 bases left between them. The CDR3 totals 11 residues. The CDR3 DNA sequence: TGTGCCAGCAGTCTAAGAGGGAGGCAGTTCTTC. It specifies CASSLRGRQFF.

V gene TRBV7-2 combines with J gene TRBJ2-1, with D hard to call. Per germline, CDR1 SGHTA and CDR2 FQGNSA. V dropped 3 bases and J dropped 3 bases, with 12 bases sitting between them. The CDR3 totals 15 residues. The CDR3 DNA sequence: TGTGCCAGCAGCTTGGGTCCCCGGAACTACAATGAGCAGTTCTTC. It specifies CASSLGPRNYNEQFF.

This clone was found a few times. This CDR3 is CASSGLDRGVSGYTF. The CDR3 DNA reads as TGTGCCAGCAGCGGGCTGGACAGGGGGGTTAGTGGCTACACCTTC. The chain combines TRBV5-4 with TRBJ1-2; TRBD1 agrees at 10 bases. The CDR3 is 15 amino acids. Trimming at V came to 4 bases and at J to 7 bases, leaving 10 bases not matched to a gene. Germline V gives CDR1 SGHNT, CDR2 YYREEE (reference sequence).

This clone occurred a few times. The CDR3 loop reads CASSHLQAPSGNTIYF. DNA for the CDR3: TGCGCCAGCAGCCACCTACAGGCGCCCTCTGGAAACACCATATATTTT. The V and J genes are TRBV4-3 and TRBJ1-3; maybe TRBD1 (5 bases). CDR1 LGHNA and CDR2 YSLEER come from the germline V gene. The CDR3 has 16 residues. V lost 3 bases, J lost 0 bases, and 12 bases lay in between.

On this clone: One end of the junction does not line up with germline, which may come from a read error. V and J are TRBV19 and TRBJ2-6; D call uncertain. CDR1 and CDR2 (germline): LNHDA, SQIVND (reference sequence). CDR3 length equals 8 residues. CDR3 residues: CASTSPSF. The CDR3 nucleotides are TGTGCCAGTACCTCCCCCTCTTTC. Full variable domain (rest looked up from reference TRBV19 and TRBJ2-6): DGGITQSPKYLFRKEGQNVTLSCEQNLNHDAMYWYRQDPGQGLRLIYYSQIVNDFQKGDIAEGYSVSREKKESFPLTVTSAQKNPTAFYLCASTSPSFGAGSRLTVL.